Presented here are 16 T cell receptor beta chains from one specimen sequenced in a study of blood T cell repertoires in COVID-19. Clones were read by immunoSEQ multiplex PCR, and TCRdb kept only the in-frame ones, dropping some. The sample holds 350,000 to 450,000 clones, approximately 86% seen once. Sample: peripheral blood. These receptors all come from a human donor in a cohort sampled during active COVID-19.

The CDR3, as DNA: TGCGCCAGCAGCTCGGGACTAGCGGGGGTTAGGGATGAGCAGTTCTTC. It codes for CASSSGLAGVRDEQFF. The V call is TRBV5-1, the J call TRBJ2-1, with TRBD2 identical over 14 bases. Germline CDR1 and CDR2: SGHRS and YFSETQ. V shed 3 bases and J 8 bases; nucleotides not matched to a gene: 7. This CDR3 is built from 16 residues.

The V gene is TRBV19, the J gene TRBJ1-2, with 9 bases identical to TRBD1. The CDR3 extends over 13 amino acids. CDR1 is LNHDA, CDR2 SQIVND, per germline (reference sequence). The V and J ends lost 9 bases and 7 bases, in that order; junction bases with no gene match: 9. Here the CDR3 reads CASAGQGPSGYTF. CDR3 nucleotide sequence: TGTGCCAGCGCAGGACAGGGGCCGAGTGGCTACACCTTC.

This clone has only one observation. This chain connects TRBV6-5 to TRBJ2-7, with 7 bases fitting TRBD2. After removal of 10 bases from V and 2 bases from J, the junction contained 8 bases not matched to a gene. The V gene's germline CDR1 is MNHEY and CDR2 SVGAGI. This CDR3 comprises 13 residues. The CDR3 DNA is TGTGCCATTTCCCGCGGGGGTGCCTACGAGCAGTACTTC. Its translation is CAISRGGAYEQYF.

This sequence joins TRBV5-6 and TRBJ1-2; 8 bases line up with TRBD1. V shed 4 bases and J 4 bases; nucleotides not matched to a gene: 9. Germline V gene lookup returns CDR1 SGHDT and CDR2 YYEEEE. This CDR3 spans 15 amino acids. CDR3 DNA: TGTGCCAGCAGCCTCACGGACAGGGAAGCCTATGGCTACACCTTC. Translating gives CASSLTDREAYGYTF.

The gene calls are TRBV7-3 and TRBJ2-1, with 7 bases that match TRBD1. CDR3 size: 16 residues. With V trimmed by 1 base and J by 8 bases, 11 bases remained unmatched. The germline gives CDR1 SGHTA, CDR2 FQGTGA. The CDR3, as DNA: TGTGCCAGCAGCTTAAATCCACAGGGGTCCTGGGATGAGCAGTTCTTC. Encoded protein: CASSLNPQGSWDEQFF. The full variable domain, with the rest looked up from reference TRBV7-3 and TRBJ2-1, is GAGVSQTPSNKVTEKGKYVELRCDPISGHTALYWYRQSLGQGPEFLIYFQGTGAADDSGLPNDRFFAVRPEGSVSTLKIQRTERGDSAVYLCASSLNPQGSWDEQFFGPGTRLTVL.

The gene calls are TRBV3-1 (or the pseudogene TRBV3-2) and TRBJ2-3; 14 bases are shared with TRBD2. This CDR3 has 16 residues. CDR1 is LGHDT and CDR2 is YNNKEL in the germline V gene (reference sequence). Germline trimming cut 3 bases from V and 3 bases from J; bases unmatched to any gene: 2. The CDR3 sequence: CASSQGTSGSTDTQYF. CDR3 sequence (DNA): TGTGCCAGCAGCCAGGGGACTAGCGGGAGTACAGATACGCAGTATTTT.

The table lists this clone with a count of one. The chain couples TRBV18 to TRBJ2-1; TRBD2 agrees at 9 bases. CDR3 length equals 15 residues. Germline CDR1 KGHSH, CDR2 LQKENI. V shed 3 bases, J shed 7 bases, and the junction held 7 bases outside the gene matches. CDR3: CASSPVAGDDNEQFF. The CDR3 nucleotides are TGTGCCAGCTCACCGGTAGCGGGAGACGATAATGAGCAGTTCTTC.

This chain connects TRBV28 to TRBJ1-1; tentative D call: TRBD1 (6 bases). This CDR3 comprises 14 residues. The V gene's germline CDR1 is MDHEN and CDR2 SYDVKM. V lost 8 bases and J 3 bases, leaving 16 bases between the germline ends. The CDR3 DNA reads as TGTGCCAGCGGGGCAGGGGATCGGGACACTGAAGCTTTCTTT. Translated, it gives CASGAGDRDTEAFF.

In its sample, this clone was seen once. This chain uses TRBV7-3 with TRBJ2-3, with D possibly TRBD2 on 5 matching bases. The ends were cut back, 3 bases at V and 5 bases at J, with 9 bases in the middle. Germline CDR1 and CDR2: SGHTA and FQGTGA. CDR3 length: 13 residues. The CDR3 DNA sequence: TGTGCCAGCAGCTTTCTACTAGGAGATACGCAGTATTTT. This translates into CASSFLLGDTQYF.

The chain links TRBV27 to TRBJ2-5; D unclear. Trimming pared 2 bases from V and 4 bases from J, leaving 17 bases between. Looked up from germline, CDR1 is MNHEY and CDR2 is SMNVEV (reference sequence). The CDR3 is 16 residues long. The CDR3 protein is CASSLKALERRETQYF. The CDR3 DNA is TGTGCCAGCAGTTTAAAGGCCCTAGAGAGGCGAGAGACCCAGTACTTC.

The CDR3: CASSPRAGDKNIQYF. CDR3 nucleotides: TGTGCCAGCTCACCACGGGCGGGGGACAAAAACATTCAGTACTTC. V is TRBV18 and J is TRBJ2-4; 7 bases match TRBD2. The CDR3 totals 15 residues. The germline V gene encodes CDR1 KGHSH and CDR2 LQKENI. The J segment lost 3 bases and the V segment lost 1 base, leaving 3 bases of the junction unmatched.

The chain joins TRBV14 to TRBJ1-2; no clear D gene. CDR1 is SGHDN, CDR2 FVKESK, per germline. Trimming stripped 4 bases from V and 4 bases from J, with 10 bases between. The CDR3 spans 13 residues. The CDR3 DNA sequence: TGTGCCAGCAGCCCAAGACTGATCTATGGCTACACCTTC. Protein: CASSPRLIYGYTF.

The rearrangement uses TRBV25-1 and TRBJ2-2, with D tentatively TRBD1 (6 bases). Deletions cut 6 bases from V and 6 bases from J, with 11 bases between. This CDR3 contains 13 residues. The germline V gene encodes CDR1 MGHDK and CDR2 SYGVNS. This CDR3 reads CASRDSGAGELFF. The CDR3 bases are TGTGCCAGCAGAGACTCAGGGGCCGGGGAGCTGTTTTTT. The whole variable domain, filled in from reference TRBV25-1 and TRBJ2-2, reads EADIYQTPRYLVIGTGKKITLECSQTMGHDKMYWYQQDPGMELHLIHYSYGVNSTEKGDLSSESTVSRIRTEHFPLTLESARPSHTSQYLCASRDSGAGELFFGEGSRLTVL.

J is TRBJ2-1 and V is TRBV4-1, with 10 nucleotides matching TRBD2. The CDR3 runs to 16 residues. Germline trimming cut 0 bases from V and 8 bases from J; bases unmatched to any gene: 7. Germline lookup yields CDR1 MGHRA and CDR2 YSYEKL. CDR3 nucleotide sequence: TGCGCCAGCAGCCAAGACGCACTAGCGGGGACGTATGAGCAGTTCTTC. Translated, it gives CASSQDALAGTYEQFF.

This chain joins TRBV19 and TRBJ1-2, with 7 bases that match TRBD1. The V gene's germline CDR1 is LNHDA and CDR2 SQIVND (reference sequence). This CDR3 contains 12 residues. V dropped 9 bases and J dropped 6; count of bases not matched to a gene: 7. CDR3 sequence (DNA): TGTGCCAGCCTGGGCGGGACAGATGGCTACACCTTC. It encodes CASLGGTDGYTF.

This chain links TRBV25-1 with TRBJ2-5; D is unresolved. The V and J ends lost 2 bases and 0 bases respectively, with 10 bases between them. The CDR3 totals 15 residues. CDR1 is MGHDK, CDR2 SYGVNS, per germline. DNA of the CDR3: TGTGCCAGCAGTGAACTGCACTCGTACCAAGAGACCCAGTACTTC. It translates to CASSELHSYQETQYF.